This T cell receptor (beta chain) appears in the sequencing data of a study of blood T cell repertoires in COVID-19. Study context: COVID-19 samples collected from the United States, Italy and Spain covered acute and convalescent phases. T cells, B-cell-depleted T cells, or PBMCs supplied cDNA or gDNA.

Original methodology: How many nucleated cells were present was estimated from reference gene primer amplification. Produced via immunoSEQ multiplex PCR; TCRdb's table is partial and in-frame only. V, J and clone size are those of that table, while D and trimming were read from the DNA. In the table there are roughly 410,000 clones, 70% to 90% of which are singletons. Per germline, CDR1 SGDLS and CDR2 YYNGEE. The CDR3 extends over 17 amino acids. V lost 4 bases, J lost 1 base, and 11 bases stayed unmatched. Patients at the Seattle site were enrolled during active infection and followed longitudinally.

Sequencing was carried out using peripheral blood. The chain joins TRBV9 to TRBJ2-5; 9 nucleotides line up with TRBD2. The sequence came from an older woman with COVID-19, enrolled during active disease. The CDR3: CASSLRGLAGFQETQYF. The CDR3 nucleotides are TGTGCCAGCAGCTTAAGAGGGCTAGCGGGGTTCCAAGAGACCCAGTACTTC.